This T cell receptor (beta chain) comes out of a study of cytomegalovirus exposure and HLA in healthy donors. It was with 60 Vbeta and 13 Jbeta primers that the PCR ran. Generated by immunoSEQ multiplex PCR, the TCRdb table keeps only in-frame clones and is missing some. The sample yields some 160,000 clones, almost 80% seen once. This TCR was sampled from a young woman in good health and CMV-seronegative. The sequenced sample was PBMCs.

Here the CDR3 DNA reads TGTGCGATTACAGGGGGCCGAGACTATGGCTACACCTTC. Translated: CAITGGRDYGYTF. The J gene is TRBJ1-2, the V gene TRBV30, with 9 bases aligning to TRBD1. Looked up from germline, CDR1 is GTSNPN and CDR2 is SVGIG (reference sequence). The CDR3 spans 13 residues.